This T cell receptor (beta chain) originates from a study of identical twins. This clonotype was found many times. No donor was unhealthy or non-Caucasian. One entry per CDR3 protein results from TCRdb running MiXCR on the 5' RACE reads. The table lists approximately 630,000 distinct CDR3 sequences, about 7.1% of them singletons. The ends were cut back, 0 bases at V and 0 bases at J, with 11 bases in the middle. This CDR3 region has 16 residues. From germline, CDR1 is SEHNR and CDR2 FQNEAQ (reference sequence). These data are also associated with another study on yellow fever vaccine responses in identical twins. That work states: Among the twins, the vaccine T cell response reportedly seemed partly convergent and partly personalized.

The receptor comes from a woman under 30 in good health. The rearrangement uses TRBV7-9 and TRBJ2-5, with D possibly matching TRBD1 (5 bases). What was sequenced was PBMCs. CDR3 loop: CASSLAAGQNQETQYF. DNA for the CDR3: TGTGCCAGCAGCTTAGCGGCTGGACAAAACCAAGAGACCCAGTACTTC.